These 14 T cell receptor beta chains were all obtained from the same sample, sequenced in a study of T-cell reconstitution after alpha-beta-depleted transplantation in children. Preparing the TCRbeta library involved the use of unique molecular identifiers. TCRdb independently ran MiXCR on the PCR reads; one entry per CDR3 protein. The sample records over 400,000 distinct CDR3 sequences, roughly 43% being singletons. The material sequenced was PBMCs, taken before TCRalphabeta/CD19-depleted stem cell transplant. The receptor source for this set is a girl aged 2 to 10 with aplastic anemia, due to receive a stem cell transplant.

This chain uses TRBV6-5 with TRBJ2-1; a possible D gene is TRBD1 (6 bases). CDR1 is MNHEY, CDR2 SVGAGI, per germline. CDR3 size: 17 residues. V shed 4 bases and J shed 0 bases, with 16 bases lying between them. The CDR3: CASSSEGGPGSYNEQFF. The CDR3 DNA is TGTGCCAGCAGTTCGGAAGGGGGACCGGGCTCCTACAATGAGCAGTTCTTC.

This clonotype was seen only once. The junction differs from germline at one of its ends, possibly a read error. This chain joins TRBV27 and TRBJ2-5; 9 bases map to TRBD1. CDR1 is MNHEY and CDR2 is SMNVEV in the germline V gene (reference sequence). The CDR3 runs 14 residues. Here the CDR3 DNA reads TGTCCCAGCAGTGCAACAGGGGGCCTAGCGACCCAGTACTTC. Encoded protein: CPSSATGGLATQYF.

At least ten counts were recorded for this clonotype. CDR3 bases: TGTGCCAGCAGCCCTCTCCTGAATCAGCCCCAGCATTTT. The encoded protein is CASSPLLNQPQHF. The chain is built from TRBV6-1 and TRBJ1-5, with D uncertain. V was cut by 6 bases and J by 4 bases, with 10 bases left in between. CDR1 is MNHNS, CDR2 SASEGT, per germline. This CDR3 spans 13 amino acids.

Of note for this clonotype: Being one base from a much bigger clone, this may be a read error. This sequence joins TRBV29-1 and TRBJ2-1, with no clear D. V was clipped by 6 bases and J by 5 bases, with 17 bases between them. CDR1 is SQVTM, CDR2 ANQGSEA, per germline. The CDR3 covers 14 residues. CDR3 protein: CSVLSENLNNEQFF. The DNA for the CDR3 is TGCAGCGTCTTAAGCGAGAACCTTAACAATGAGCAGTTCTTC.

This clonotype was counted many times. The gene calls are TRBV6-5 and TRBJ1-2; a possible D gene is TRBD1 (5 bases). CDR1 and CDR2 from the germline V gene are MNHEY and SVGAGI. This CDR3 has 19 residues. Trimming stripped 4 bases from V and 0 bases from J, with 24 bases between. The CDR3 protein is CASSWLEGLGRGANYGYTF. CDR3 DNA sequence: TGTGCCAGCAGTTGGTTGGAGGGATTAGGACGAGGGGCTAACTATGGCTACACCTTC.

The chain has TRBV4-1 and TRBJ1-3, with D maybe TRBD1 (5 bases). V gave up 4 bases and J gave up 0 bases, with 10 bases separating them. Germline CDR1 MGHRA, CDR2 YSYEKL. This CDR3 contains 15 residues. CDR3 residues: CASSRQPNSGNTIYF. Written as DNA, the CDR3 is TGCGCCAGCAGCCGACAGCCCAACTCTGGAAACACCATATATTTT.

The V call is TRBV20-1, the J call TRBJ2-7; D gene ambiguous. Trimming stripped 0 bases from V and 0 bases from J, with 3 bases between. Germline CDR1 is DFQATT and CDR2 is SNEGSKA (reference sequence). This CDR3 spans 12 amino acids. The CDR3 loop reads CSARESSYEQYF. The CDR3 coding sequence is TGCAGTGCTAGAGAGAGCTCCTACGAGCAGTACTTC.

Here the CDR3 DNA reads TGCAGTGCTACCGGACTAGCGGGATTCTACAATGAGCAGTTCTTC. This translates into CSATGLAGFYNEQFF. The chain uses TRBV20-1 and TRBJ2-1, with 12 nucleotides matching TRBD2. CDR1 is DFQATT, CDR2 SNEGSKA, per germline (reference sequence). The CDR3 loop spans 15 amino acids. After removal of 4 bases from V and 3 bases from J, the junction contained 4 bases not matched to a gene.

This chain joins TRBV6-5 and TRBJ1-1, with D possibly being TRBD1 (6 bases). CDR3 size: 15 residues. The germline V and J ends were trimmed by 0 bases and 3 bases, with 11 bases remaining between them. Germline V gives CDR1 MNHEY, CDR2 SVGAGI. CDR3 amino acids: CASSYSDRLDTEAFF. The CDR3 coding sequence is TGTGCCAGCAGTTACTCCGACAGGTTAGACACTGAAGCTTTCTTT.

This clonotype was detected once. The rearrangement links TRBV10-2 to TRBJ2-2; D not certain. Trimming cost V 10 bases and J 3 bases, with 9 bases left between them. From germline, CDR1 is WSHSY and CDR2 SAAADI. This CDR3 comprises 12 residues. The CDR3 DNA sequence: TGCGCCACCGTGCCCTACACCGGGGAGCTGTTTTTT. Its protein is CATVPYTGELFF.

This chain's CDR3 is CASSPWGAGTNTGELFF. The CDR3 DNA is TGTGCCAGCAGCCCGTGGGGGGCGGGAACGAACACCGGGGAGCTGTTTTTT. This rearrangement joins TRBV28 to TRBJ2-2, with D possibly called TRBD1 or TRBD2 (6 bases each). The germline V gene encodes CDR1 MDHEN and CDR2 SYDVKM. This CDR3 contains 17 residues. Trimming took off 6 bases at V and 0 bases at J, with 17 bases between the two ends. Drawing the rest from reference TRBV28 and TRBJ2-2, the complete variable domain is DVKVTQSSRYLVKRTGEKVFLECVQDMDHENMFWYRQDPGLGLRLIYFSYDVKMKEKGDIPEGYSVSREKKERFSLILESASTNQTSMYLCASSPWGAGTNTGELFFGEGSRLTVL.

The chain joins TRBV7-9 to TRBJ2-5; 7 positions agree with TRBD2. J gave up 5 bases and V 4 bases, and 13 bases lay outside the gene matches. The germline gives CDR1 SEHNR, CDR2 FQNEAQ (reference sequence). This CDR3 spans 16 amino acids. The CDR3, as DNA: TGTGCCAGCAGCTCAGCGGGGACTCTTAGGAAGGAGACCCAGTACTTC. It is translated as CASSSAGTLRKETQYF.

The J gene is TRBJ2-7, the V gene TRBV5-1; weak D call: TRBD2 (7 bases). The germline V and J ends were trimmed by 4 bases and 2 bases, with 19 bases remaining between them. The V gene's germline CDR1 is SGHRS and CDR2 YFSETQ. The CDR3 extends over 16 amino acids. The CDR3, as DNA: TGCGCCAGCAGCCGCCCGGGGGGCGGCCGACCCTACGAGCAGTACTTC. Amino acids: CASSRPGGGRPYEQYF.

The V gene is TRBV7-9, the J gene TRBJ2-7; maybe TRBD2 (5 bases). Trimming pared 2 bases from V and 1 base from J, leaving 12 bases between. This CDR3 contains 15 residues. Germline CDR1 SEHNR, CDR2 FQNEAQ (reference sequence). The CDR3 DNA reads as TGTGCCAGCAGCTTAAGTTCCCGGGGATCCTACGAGCAGTACTTC. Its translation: CASSLSSRGSYEQYF.